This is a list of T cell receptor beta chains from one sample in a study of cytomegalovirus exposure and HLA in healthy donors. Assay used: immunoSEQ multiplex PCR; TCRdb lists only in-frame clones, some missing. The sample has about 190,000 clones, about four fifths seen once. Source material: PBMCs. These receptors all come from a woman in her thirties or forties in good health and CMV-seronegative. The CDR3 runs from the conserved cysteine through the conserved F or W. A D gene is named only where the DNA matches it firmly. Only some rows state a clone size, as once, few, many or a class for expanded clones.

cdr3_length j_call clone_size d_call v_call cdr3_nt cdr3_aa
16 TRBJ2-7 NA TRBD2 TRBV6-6 TGTGCCAGCAGAAGCCCGGGACTAGCGGGAGGGCACGAGCAGTACTTC CASRSPGLAGGHEQYF
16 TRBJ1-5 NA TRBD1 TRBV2 TGTGCCAGCAGTGGATGGGAGACAGGGGGATATCAGCCCCAGCATTTT CASSGWETGGYQPQHF
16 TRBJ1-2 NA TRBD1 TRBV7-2 TGTGCCAGCAGCCCTAGGACAGGGGAGATTTTCTGGGGCTACACCTTC CASSPRTGEIFWGYTF
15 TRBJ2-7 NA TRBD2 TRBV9 TGTGCCAGCAGCGTAGGTATCGGGGGGGGAGACGAGCAGTACTTC CASSVGIGGGDEQYF
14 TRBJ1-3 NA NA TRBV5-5 TGTGCCAGCAGGGCGGGACCGACTGGAAACACCATATATTTT CASRAGPTGNTIYF
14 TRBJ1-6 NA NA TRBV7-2 TGTGCCAGCAGCTTAGCGATCGGAGGGGGGGGATTCCACTTT CASSLAIGGGGFHF
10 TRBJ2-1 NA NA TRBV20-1 TGCAGTGCTAACCCCGGTGAGCAGTTCTTC CSANPGEQFF
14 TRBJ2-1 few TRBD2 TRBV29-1 TGCAGCGTTATAGCGGGAGTGTCCTACAATGAGCAGTTCTTC CSVIAGVSYNEQFF
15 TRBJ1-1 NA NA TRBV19 TGTGCCAGTAGTATAATCGGCAGGGGGAACACTGAAGCTTTCTTT CASSIIGRGNTEAFF
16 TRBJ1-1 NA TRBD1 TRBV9 TGTGCCAGCACGCCGGTAGGGACAGGGGGGAACACTGAAGCTTTCTTT CASTPVGTGGNTEAFF
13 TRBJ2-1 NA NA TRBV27 TGTGCCAGCGGAGGGGGGGGTTACAATGAGCAGTTCTTC CASGGGGYNEQFF
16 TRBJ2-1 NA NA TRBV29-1 TGCAGCGTTTTGTCCTCGGTCTCTATCTCCTACAATGAGCAGTTCTTC CSVLSSVSISYNEQFF
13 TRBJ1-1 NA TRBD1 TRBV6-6 TGTGCCAGCAGTATACAGGGGGACACTGAAGCTTTCTTT CASSIQGDTEAFF
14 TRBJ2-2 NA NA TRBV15 TGTGCCACTAAGGGGGGGAGTTACACCGGGGAGCTGTTTTTT CATKGGSYTGELFF
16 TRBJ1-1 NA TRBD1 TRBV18 TGTGCCAGCTCACCTGACAGGGTCCCAGGGGGCACTGAAGCTTTCTTT CASSPDRVPGGTEAFF
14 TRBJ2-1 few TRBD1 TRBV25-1 TGTGCCATCGAACCCGACAGGGGAGGAAATGAGCAGTTCTTC CAIEPDRGGNEQFF
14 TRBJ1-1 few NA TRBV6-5 TGTGCCAGCAGGGGTAGCAGGGGATACACTGAAGCTTTCTTT CASRGSRGYTEAFF
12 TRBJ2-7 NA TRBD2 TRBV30 TGTGCCTGGGAGCGGGAGGGATACGAGCAGTACTTC CAWEREGYEQYF
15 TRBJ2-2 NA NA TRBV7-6 TGTGCCAGCAGCTTAGAACCCAGAAACACCGGGGAGCTGTTTTTT CASSLEPRNTGELFF
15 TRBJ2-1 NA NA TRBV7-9 TGTGCCAGCAGCTCTGGGTTAGCGGACTACAATGAGCAGTTCTTC CASSSGLADYNEQFF
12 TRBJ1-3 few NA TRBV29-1 TGCAGCGTTGGAGGGCCCGGAAACACCATATATTTT CSVGGPGNTIYF
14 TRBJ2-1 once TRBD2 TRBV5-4 TGTGCCAGCAGCGGCGGGACTAGCGGGAGTATGCAGTTCTTC CASSGGTSGSMQFF
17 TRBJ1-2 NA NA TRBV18 TGTGCCAGCTCACCGGAGGGACCACTCCCCGCCAACTATGGCTACACCTTC CASSPEGPLPANYGYTF
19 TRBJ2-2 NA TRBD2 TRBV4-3 TGCGCCAGCAGCCAAGAAGCGGCTAGCGGGAGTTTGGCCACCGGGGAGCTGTTTTTT CASSQEAASGSLATGELFF
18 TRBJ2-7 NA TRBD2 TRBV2 TGTGCCAGCAGTACCCTAGCGGGAGGGAGGAGTGGAGACTACGAGCAGTACTTC CASSTLAGGRSGDYEQYF